This TCR beta chain was captured in a study of blood T cell repertoires in COVID-19. Overall study context: Samples came from the United States, Italy and Spain, spanning acute and convalescent COVID-19.

The CDR3 consists of 14 residues. V was clipped by 1 base and J by 5 bases, with 8 bases between them. CDR1 and CDR2 from the germline V gene are MDHEN and SYDVKM. Authors' data handling: The authors estimated nucleated cell counts from reference gene primer amplification. This table comes from immunoSEQ multiplex PCR, and its TCRdb copy is limited to in-frame clones, with some not included. Clonal size and the V and J genes are those of that table, whereas D and trimming came from the DNA. The sample has about 33,000 clones; about 82% are singletons. The rearrangement uses TRBV28 and TRBJ2-2; D possibly corresponds to TRBD2 (6 bases). This sequence was found in a man aged 55 to 70 with active COVID-19. The sequencing sample was made of peripheral blood. The CDR3: CASSLLGGTGELFF. The CDR3 nucleotides read TGTGCCAGCAGTTTATTGGGGGGAACCGGGGAGCTGTTTTTT.